The 21 T cell receptor beta chains listed next were all sequenced from one sample in a study of T-cell reconstitution after alpha-beta-depleted transplantation in children. The library targeted TCRbeta and was prepared with unique molecular identifiers. MiXCR was run by TCRdb on the PCR reads, yielding one entry per CDR3 protein. This table has a few hundred thousand distinct CDR3 sequences, 15% to 20% appearing once. The material sequenced was PBMCs, mostly from graft donor cells, taken 360 days after TCRalphabeta/CD19-depleted stem cell transplant. The source is a boy in the first two years of life who had a stem cell transplant for Wiskott-Aldrich syndrome, so the T cells may come from the graft donor.

This rearrangement joins TRBV19 to TRBJ2-1; D remains ambiguous. V was pared by 7 bases and J by 3 bases, with 16 bases between. The CDR3 consists of 15 residues. Germline lookup yields CDR1 LNHDA and CDR2 SQIVND (reference sequence). This chain's CDR3 is CASKFGQAHYNEQFF. CDR3 DNA sequence: TGTGCCAGTAAATTCGGTCAGGCCCACTACAATGAGCAGTTCTTC. Based on the CDR3 plus reference TRBV19 and TRBJ2-1, the full variable domain is DGGITQSPKYLFRKEGQNVTLSCEQNLNHDAMYWYRQDPGQGLRLIYYSQIVNDFQKGDIAEGYSVSREKKESFPLTVTSAQKNPTAFYLCASKFGQAHYNEQFFGPGTRLTVL.

The chain combines TRBV20-1 with TRBJ2-1, with D perhaps matching TRBD1 (5 bases). V lost 1 base, J lost 9 bases, and 10 bases lay in between. Germline-derived CDR1 and CDR2 are DFQATT and SNEGSKA (reference sequence). This CDR3 has 12 amino acids. CDR3 loop: CSARASGIEQFF. The CDR3 region has the DNA TGCAGTGCTAGAGCATCAGGGATTGAGCAGTTCTTC.

This clonotype was seen more than once but under ten times. The chain has TRBV7-9 and TRBJ2-5; tentative D call: TRBD2 (5 bases). The CDR3 spans 12 residues. The germline V gene encodes CDR1 SEHNR and CDR2 FQNEAQ (reference sequence). The V and J ends lost 8 bases and 4 bases respectively, with 11 bases between them. In DNA, the CDR3 is TGTGCCAGCGTCGAACTAGGAGAGACCCAGTACTTC. Its translation is CASVELGETQYF.

The table lists this clonotype with a few counts. The chain couples TRBV20-1 to TRBJ2-4; 7 bases are a match to TRBD2. This CDR3 has 18 residues. Germline CDR1 and CDR2: DFQATT and SNEGSKA (reference sequence). V was clipped by 0 bases and J by 0 bases; unmatched bases: 11. In DNA form, the CDR3 reads TGCAGTGCTAGAGAAGGGTCTAGCGGCCCCATAGCCAAAAACATTCAGTACTTC. This encodes CSAREGSSGPIAKNIQYF.

V is TRBV5-6 and J is TRBJ2-2; TRBD1 or TRBD2 may be the D gene (5 bases each). This CDR3 region has 16 residues. The germline V gene has CDR1 SGHDT and CDR2 YYEEEE. V lost 4 bases and J lost 4, with 17 bases in between. The CDR3: CASSGGARTSTGELFF. The CDR3 DNA sequence: TGTGCCAGCAGCGGGGGAGCTAGGACATCCACCGGGGAGCTGTTTTTT. The full variable domain, completed using reference TRBV5-6 and TRBJ2-2, is DAGVTQSPTHLIKTRGQQVTLRCSPKSGHDTVSWYQQALGQGPQFIFQYYEEEERQRGNFPDRFSGHQFPNYSSELNVNALLLGDSALYLCASSGGARTSTGELFFGEGSRLTVL.

This clonotype turned up a few times. The chain joins TRBV12-3 or TRBV12-4 to TRBJ2-2, with 8 positions matching TRBD1. CDR3 length equals 22 residues. Germline trimming cut 3 bases from V and 0 bases from J; bases unmatched to any gene: 21. CDR3 residues: CASSLVSGGRGRLLANTGELFF. CDR3 DNA sequence: TGTGCCAGCAGTTTGGTGTCAGGGGGCAGGGGTAGATTACTCGCGAACACCGGGGAGCTGTTTTTT.

This clonotype was observed a single time. The chain is built from TRBV20-1 and TRBJ2-1; tentative D call: TRBD2 (5 bases). Trimming left V 3 bases short and J 7 bases short, with 16 bases between. This CDR3 is built from 14 residues. CDR1 and CDR2 from the germline V gene are DFQATT and SNEGSKA (reference sequence). The CDR3 DNA reads as TGCAGTGCTAGGTCTAGCAATGGTATGAATGAGCAGTTCTTC. Protein: CSARSSNGMNEQFF.

This clonotype was seen a few times. This chain uses TRBV5-1 with TRBJ1-2; D uncertain. In germline, CDR1 is SGHRS, CDR2 YFSETQ. Trimming removed 4 bases from V and 2 bases from J, with 9 bases in between. The CDR3 sequence is 13 residues long. The CDR3 sequence: CASSPLGNYGYTF. CDR3 sequence (DNA): TGCGCCAGCAGCCCCTTGGGGAACTATGGCTACACCTTC.

This clonotype occurred a few times. The chain carries TRBV6-2 or TRBV6-3 and TRBJ2-4; the D gene is possibly TRBD2 (5 bases). Germline CDR1 MNHEY, CDR2 SVGEGT. V gave up 2 bases and J gave up 0 bases, with 14 bases separating them. The CDR3 covers 17 residues. The DNA for the CDR3 is TGTGCCAGCAGTTACGCCAATCTCGGGATAGCCAAAAACATTCAGTACTTC. This translates into CASSYANLGIAKNIQYF.

V usage is TRBV5-5 and J usage is TRBJ2-7, with D tentatively TRBD2 (5 bases). The CDR3 runs 14 residues. CDR1 SGHKS and CDR2 YYEKEE come from the germline V gene (reference sequence). V was pared by 4 bases and J by 3 bases, with 14 bases between. CDR3 nucleotides: TGTGCCAGCAGCCGGGGTGGGATCGGCTACGAGCAGTACTTC. It yields the protein CASSRGGIGYEQYF.

The gene calls are TRBV12-3 or TRBV12-4 and TRBJ2-7; TRBD2 is a possible D gene (7 bases). Trimming shortened V by 4 bases and J by 2 bases, and 21 bases separated the two germline ends. This CDR3 has 17 amino acids. CDR3 loop: CASSSLSRGPTPYEQYF. The CDR3 nucleotides read TGTGCCAGCAGTTCCCTCTCGCGGGGGCCGACGCCCTACGAGCAGTACTTC.

This clonotype was seen repeatedly, ten times or more. The J gene is TRBJ2-3, the V gene TRBV6-6; D remains unclear. Looked up from germline, CDR1 is MNHNY and CDR2 is SVGAGI (reference sequence). The CDR3 is 11 residues long. V was shortened by 4 bases and J by 5 bases, with 4 bases between the two germline ends. For the CDR3, the DNA is TGTGCCAGCAGTTCTAAAGATACGCAGTATTTT. Amino acids: CASSSKDTQYF.

This clonotype was seen at least ten times. V usage is TRBV4-3 and J usage is TRBJ2-3; a weak D match, TRBD1 (6 bases). Germline V gene lookup returns CDR1 LGHNA and CDR2 YSLEER. With 2 bases removed from V and 2 bases from J, the gap between germline ends came to 11 bases. CDR3 size: 15 residues. The CDR3 spells CASSQRDIFTDTQYF. The CDR3 region has the DNA TGCGCCAGCAGCCAAAGGGACATTTTCACAGATACGCAGTATTTT.

This chain joins TRBV12-3 or TRBV12-4 and TRBJ1-2; 8 nucleotides align to TRBD1. This CDR3 spans 14 amino acids. V lost 3 bases and J lost 4; bases outside the gene matches: 4. The CDR3 spells CASSLGGQGYGYTF. The CDR3 nucleotides are TGTGCCAGCAGTTTGGGCGGACAGGGCTATGGCTACACCTTC.

In this sample, this clonotype turned up a few times. This chain links TRBV15 with TRBJ1-4; D remains ambiguous. CDR3 length: 17 residues. The germline CDR1 and CDR2 sequences are LNHNV and YYDKDF (reference sequence). V lost 0 bases and J 5 bases, leaving 16 bases between the germline ends. DNA of the CDR3: TGTGCCACCAGCAGAGAGGCCCCAATAGCGGGGAATGAAAAACTGTTTTTT. Residues: CATSREAPIAGNEKLFF.

This clonotype was counted between two and nine times. V gene TRBV7-6 combines with J gene TRBJ2-1; possible D gene TRBD2, 5 bases. The germline V gene has CDR1 SGHVS and CDR2 FNYEAQ. V dropped 5 bases and J dropped 9 bases, with 14 bases sitting between them. The CDR3 has 13 amino acids. The CDR3 sequence: CASSLGPGLEQFF. CDR3 in DNA: TGTGCCAGCAGCCTGGGTCCTGGACTTGAGCAGTTCTTC. Supplemented by reference TRBV7-6 and TRBJ2-1, the full variable domain reads GAGVSQSPRYKVTKRGQDVALRCDPISGHVSLYWYRQALGQGPEFLTYFNYEAQQDKSGLPNDRFSAERPEGSISTLTIQRTEQRDSAMYRCASSLGPGLEQFFGPGTRLTVL.

V gene TRBV7-2 combines with J gene TRBJ2-3; maybe TRBD2 (6 bases). CDR1 SGHTA and CDR2 FQGNSA come from the germline V gene. Between the trimmed V and J ends, which lost 4 bases and 4 bases, there was a span of 15 bases. CDR3 length equals 15 residues. This chain's CDR3 is CASSSLAVAPDTQYF. The DNA for the CDR3 is TGTGCCAGCAGCTCCTTAGCGGTAGCACCAGATACGCAGTATTTT.

The V and J genes are TRBV12-3 or TRBV12-4 and TRBJ1-1; TRBD1 agrees at 8 bases. Unmatched junction bases numbered 6, after V lost 5 bases and J lost 1 base. The CDR3 consists of 15 residues. CDR3: CASSLQGARNTEAFF. The CDR3 region has the DNA TGTGCCAGCAGTCTTCAGGGGGCGCGGAACACTGAAGCTTTCTTT.

In this sample, this clonotype turned up a few times. The rearrangement uses TRBV29-1 and TRBJ2-1; 7 positions match TRBD2. Germline V gives CDR1 SQVTM, CDR2 ANQGSEA. The junction had 9 bases not matched to a gene; V was cut back by 2 bases and J by 8 bases. The CDR3 is 14 residues long. This CDR3 is CSVEQGGVWDEQFF. As DNA, the CDR3 is TGCAGCGTTGAACAGGGAGGGGTATGGGATGAGCAGTTCTTC.

V usage is TRBV10-3 and J usage is TRBJ2-2, with D uncertain. CDR1 ENHRY and CDR2 SYGVKD come from the germline V gene. The CDR3 consists of 12 residues. The germline V and J ends were trimmed by 6 bases and 5 bases, with 7 bases remaining between them. CDR3 sequence reads: CAIRIQTGELFF. CDR3 nucleotide sequence: TGTGCCATCAGGATCCAGACCGGGGAGCTGTTTTTT.

This clonotype turned up a few times. The chain couples TRBV7-6 to TRBJ2-2; no reliable D call. Trimming removed 3 bases at V and 4 bases at J, with 9 bases between. This CDR3 has 14 amino acids. The germline CDR1 and CDR2 sequences are SGHVS and FNYEAQ. CDR3 sequence (DNA): TGTGCCAGCAGCTTCGGCATTTTCACCGGGGAGCTGTTTTTT. Translating gives CASSFGIFTGELFF.